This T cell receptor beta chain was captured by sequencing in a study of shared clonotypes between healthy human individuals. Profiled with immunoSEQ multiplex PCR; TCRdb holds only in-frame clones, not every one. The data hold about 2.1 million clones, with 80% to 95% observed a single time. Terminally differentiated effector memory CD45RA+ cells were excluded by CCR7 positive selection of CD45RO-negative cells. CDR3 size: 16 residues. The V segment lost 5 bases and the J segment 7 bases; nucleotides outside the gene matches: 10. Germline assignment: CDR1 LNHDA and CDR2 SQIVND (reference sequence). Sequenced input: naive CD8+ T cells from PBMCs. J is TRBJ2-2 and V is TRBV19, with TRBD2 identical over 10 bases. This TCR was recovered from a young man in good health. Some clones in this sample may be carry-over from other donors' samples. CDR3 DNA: TGTGCCAGTAGTTTGATCACTAGCGGGACTAACGGGGAGCTGTTTTTT. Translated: CASSLITSGTNGELFF.